A selection of T cell receptor beta chains follows, all from one sample in a study of T cells in tumors after PD-1 blockade. Assay used: immunoSEQ multiplex PCR; TCRdb lists only in-frame clones, some missing. The profile shows around 60,000 clones, roughly 77% of them singletons. Source: PBMCs, taken before anti-PD-1 treatment. All receptors derive from a human donor with basal cell carcinoma. The CDR3 runs from the conserved cysteine through the conserved F or W. The order of the fields is clone size, V gene, J gene, D gene, CDR3 protein, CDR3 DNA. The D gene is left open where the match is weak. Rows give clone size only sometimes, using once, few, many, or a class for an expanded clone.

-	TRBV27	TRBJ1-1	-	CASRAVGQPYTEAFF	TGTGCCAGCAGAGCAGTGGGCCAGCCTTACACTGAAGCTTTCTTT
once	TRBV19	TRBJ2-3	TRBD2	CASNKRGATDTQYF	TGTGCCAGTAATAAGCGGGGCGCCACAGATACGCAGTATTTT
-	TRBV27	TRBJ1-6	TRBD1	CASSTGTGASPLHF	TGTGCCAGCAGTACCGGGACAGGGGCTTCACCCCTCCACTTT
-	TRBV18	TRBJ2-3	-	CASSPLSGSRTSSPDTQYF	TGTGCCAGCTCACCACTGTCGGGGTCTAGGACGTCCAGTCCAGATACGCAGTATTTT
-	TRBV3-1/TRBV3-2	TRBJ1-2	-	CASSRLARDLHGYTF	TGTGCCAGCAGCCGCCTAGCGAGGGATCTCCATGGCTACACCTTC
-	TRBV3-1/TRBV3-2	TRBJ2-5	-	CASSQVEGAPGETQYF	TGTGCCAGCAGCCAGGTGGAGGGGGCTCCAGGGGAGACCCAGTACTTC
-	TRBV30	TRBJ1-5	-	CAWDGGTGNQPQHF	TGTGCCTGGGACGGCGGGACGGGCAATCAGCCCCAGCATTTT
many	TRBV7-8	TRBJ1-5	TRBD1	CASSLNDRGYSNQPQHF	TGTGCCAGCAGCTTAAACGACAGGGGCTATAGCAATCAGCCCCAGCATTTT
-	TRBV30	TRBJ2-3	-	CAWSVLGSDTQYF	TGTGCCTGGAGTGTACTAGGGTCAGATACGCAGTATTTT
-	TRBV5-1	TRBJ1-1	TRBD1	CASSSTGGWGNTEAFF	TGCGCCAGCAGCTCGACAGGGGGCTGGGGGAACACTGAAGCTTTCTTT